The subject of this entry is one T cell receptor (beta chain). This entry comes from a study of control samples from healthy donors and cancer patients. The CDR3 length is 12 residues. Germline values: CDR1 LNHNV, CDR2 YYDKDF (reference sequence). The V gene lost 3 bases and the J gene lost 1 base, with 4 bases spanning the gap. Sequenced by immunoSEQ multiplex PCR; TCRdb stores in-frame clones only, minus some. The sample shows some 160,000 clones, 94% of them seen only once. The sequencing input was blood. The rearrangement joins TRBV15 to TRBJ2-7; D is unclear. This clonotype originated in a woman between 40 and 55 years old in good health. The DNA for the CDR3 is TGTGCCACCAGCAGCCATTCCTACGAGCAGTACTTC. As protein: CATSSHSYEQYF. Full variable domain (missing parts from reference TRBV15 and TRBJ2-7): DAMVIQNPRYQVTQFGKPVTLSCSQTLNHNVMYWYQQKSSQAPKLLFHYYDKDFNNEADTPDNFQSRRPNTSFCFLDIRSPGLGDTAMYLCATSSHSYEQYFGPGTRLTVT.